Shown below are 3 T cell receptor beta chains from a single sample sequenced in a study of blood T cell repertoires in COVID-19. Data came from immunoSEQ multiplex PCR; TCRdb stores just in-frame clones and leaves some out. The sample has 200,000 to 250,000 clones, approximately 81% seen once; the top ten hold 3.6%. The sample was peripheral blood. All receptors derive from a woman aged 80 or older with acute or convalescent COVID-19.

This chain uses TRBV24-1 with TRBJ2-1, with 15 bases lining up with TRBD2. After removal of 7 bases from V and 0 bases from J, the junction contained 9 bases not matched to a gene. Germline V gene lookup returns CDR1 KGHDR and CDR2 SFDVKD. This CDR3 region has 19 residues. The CDR3 reads CATRIRGTSGGSSYNEQFF. In DNA form, the CDR3 reads TGTGCCACCAGAATCCGGGGGACTAGCGGGGGGAGCTCCTACAATGAGCAGTTCTTC.

This chain connects TRBV2 to TRBJ2-6, with 10 bases identical to TRBD1. The J segment lost 2 bases and the V segment lost 6 bases, leaving 1 base of the junction unmatched. CDR3 size: 15 residues. Germline assignment: CDR1 SNHLY and CDR2 FYNNEI. Written as DNA, the CDR3 is TGTGCCAGCAGGACAGGGGGCGCTGGGGCCAACGTCCTGACTTTC. Translating it yields CASRTGGAGANVLTF.

This chain connects TRBV4-2 to TRBJ2-1; 10 bases align to TRBD2. V gave up 3 bases and J gave up 8 bases; unmatched junction bases: 10. Germline CDR1 and CDR2: LGHNA and YNFKEQ. The CDR3 contains 16 residues. The CDR3 DNA reads TGTGCCAGCAGCCACGATAAGCGGGGGGGCAACGATGAGCAGTTCTTC. Translating gives CASSHDKRGGNDEQFF.